This TCR beta chain was profiled in a study of early T cells in non-severe SARS-CoV-2 infection. Study-level background: Sequencing was performed on bulk RNA from unsorted whole blood, leaving chains unpaired. Study outcomes and limitations: The study's VDJdb matching favored anti-spike CD8 responses and missed private and CD4 specificities.

This clonotype has only a few counts. Its antigen is unidentified. Looked up from germline, CDR1 is SGHKS and CDR2 is YYEKEE (reference sequence). The CDR3 loop spans 12 amino acids. The V end was cut by 4 bases, the J end by 6 bases, with 10 bases between. Individually, cDNA molecules had unique molecular identifiers attached to them. MiXCR was run by TCRdb on the 5' RACE reads, yielding one entry per CDR3 protein. The profile shows 70,000 to 75,000 distinct CDR3 sequences, approximately 12% of them singletons. The genes are TRBV5-5 and TRBJ1-1; the D gene is possibly TRBD1 (5 bases). This TCR derives from an adult who was a healthcare worker with PCR-confirmed SARS-CoV-2 infection or an uninfected control (not recorded which). Sequencing input: whole blood. This CDR3 reads CASSPGTAEAFF. The CDR3 DNA follows: TGTGCCAGCAGCCCTGGGACGGCTGAAGCTTTCTTT. Looking up the rest from reference TRBV5-5 and TRBJ1-1 gives the full variable domain: DAGVTQSPTHLIKTRGQQVTLRCSPISGHKSVSWYQQVLGQGPQFIFQYYEKEERGRGNFPDRFSARQFPNYSSELNVNALLLGDSALYLCASSPGTAEAFFGQGTRLTVV.